The 25 T cell receptor beta chains below all came from one sample that was sequenced in a study of human T cells and chemical hapten exposure. Time point of the sample: pre-sensitization, week 0. The treatment: therapeutic diphenylcyclopropenone sensitization with weekly scalp DPC. From the RACE reads, TCRdb called clonotypes with MiXCR, one entry per CDR3 protein. The sample records more than 100,000 distinct CDR3 sequences, about 14% being singletons. The sample in question was whole blood, obtained in connection with sensitization to the hapten diphenylcyclopropenone (DPC). These receptors were collected from a woman aged 18-29 years with alopecia areata. Some clones in this sample may be carry-over from other donors' samples.

This rearrangement joins TRBV7-9 to TRBJ1-2, with 8 bases that match TRBD1. J gave up 4 bases and V 5 bases, and 12 bases lay outside the gene matches. Looked up from germline, CDR1 is SEHNR and CDR2 is FQNEAQ (reference sequence). The CDR3 spans 16 residues. The CDR3 bases are TGTGCCAGCAGCAGAGGCGGGCAGGGGGCGACCTATGGCTACACCTTC. It specifies CASSRGGQGATYGYTF.

CDR3 protein: CATLRGTGELFF. In DNA, the CDR3 is TGTGCCACCCTCAGGGGGACCGGGGAGCTGTTTTTT. This rearrangement joins TRBV28 to TRBJ2-2; 7 nucleotides align to TRBD1. The ends lost 10 bases at V and 5 bases at J; junction bases unmatched: 4. This CDR3 is 12 amino acids long. CDR1 is MDHEN and CDR2 is SYDVKM in the germline V gene.

This clonotype appeared a few times. This chain joins TRBV2 and TRBJ2-7; no clear D. Trimming left V 2 bases short and J 4 bases short, with 6 bases between. Per germline, CDR1 SNHLY and CDR2 FYNNEI. The CDR3 contains 12 residues. The CDR3: CASSEMGYEQYF. CDR3 DNA sequence: TGTGCCAGCAGTGAAATGGGGTACGAGCAGTACTTC.

This clonotype was counted only a few times. The rearrangement links TRBV10-3 to TRBJ2-2; perhaps D is TRBD1 or TRBD2 (5 bases each). The length of the CDR3 is 16 residues. Germline CDR1 ENHRY, CDR2 SYGVKD. V lost 10 bases, J lost 2 bases, and 20 bases lay in between. CDR3 sequence reads: CATSTRASLNTGELFF. CDR3 sequence (DNA): TGTGCCACTTCTACCAGGGCTAGCCTTAACACCGGGGAGCTGTTTTTT.

V gene TRBV7-9 combines with J gene TRBJ1-2; D not certain. The CDR3 length is 12 residues. In germline, CDR1 is SEHNR, CDR2 FQNEAQ (reference sequence). Trimming left V 5 bases short and J 8 bases short, with 12 bases between. CDR3 in amino acids: CASSPELGGYTF. CDR3 bases: TGTGCCAGCAGCCCCGAGCTAGGCGGCTACACCTTC.

This clonotype has ten or more counts. J is TRBJ2-1 and V is TRBV29-1; the match to TRBD1 covers 7 bases. The J segment lost 3 bases and the V segment lost 7 bases, leaving 12 bases of the junction unmatched. CDR1 SQVTM and CDR2 ANQGSEA come from the germline V gene. CDR3 length: 15 residues. The CDR3 coding sequence is TGCAGCGCCGAGCCCCCGACAGGGTTCTACAATGAGCAGTTCTTC. Translating gives CSAEPPTGFYNEQFF.

The J gene is TRBJ1-5, the V gene TRBV7-2; D ambiguous. Germline loops: CDR1 SGHTA, CDR2 FQGNSA. This CDR3 is 13 amino acids long. Between the trimmed V and J ends, which lost 2 bases and 5 bases, there was a span of 7 bases. The CDR3 DNA reads as TGTGCCAGCAGCTTACAGGATTATCAGCCCCAGCATTTT. Residues: CASSLQDYQPQHF.

The chain couples TRBV6-1 to TRBJ2-2; no firm D call. The germline CDR1 and CDR2 sequences are MNHNS and SASEGT. The CDR3 spans 15 residues. Trimming cost V 0 bases and J 6 bases, with 11 bases left between them. The CDR3 loop reads CASSEARLLSGELFF. In DNA form, the CDR3 reads TGTGCCAGCAGTGAAGCAAGGTTACTATCCGGGGAGCTGTTTTTT.

The chain couples TRBV5-1 to TRBJ1-6; D remains unclear. Germline lookup yields CDR1 SGHRS and CDR2 YFSETQ. This CDR3 is 12 amino acids long. V lost 5 bases and J lost 8, with 8 bases in between. In nucleotides, the CDR3 is TGCGCCAGCAGTCTATCGGATTCACCCCTCCACTTT. Its translation: CASSLSDSPLHF.

A few counts support this clonotype. The rearrangement uses TRBV7-6 and TRBJ2-1, with 10 nucleotides matching TRBD1. This CDR3 is built from 15 residues. V gave up 5 bases and J gave up 3 bases; unmatched junction bases: 4. Germline CDR1 SGHVS, CDR2 FNYEAQ. The CDR3: CASSEGTGVYNEQFF. CDR3 coding DNA: TGTGCCAGCAGCGAAGGGACAGGGGTCTACAATGAGCAGTTCTTC.

In this sample, this clonotype turned up many times. The chain combines TRBV18 with TRBJ1-4; no definite D call. Per germline, CDR1 KGHSH and CDR2 LQKENI. The V end lost 3 bases, the J end lost 5 bases, and 10 bases lay between the germline ends. The CDR3 runs 14 residues. The chain's CDR3 is CASSPWGSNEKLFF. CDR3 nucleotides: TGTGCCAGCTCACCGTGGGGATCCAATGAAAAACTGTTTTTT.

This clonotype showed up many times. The J gene is TRBJ1-5, the V gene TRBV28; D uncertain. Germline V gives CDR1 MDHEN, CDR2 SYDVKM. This CDR3 contains 16 residues. Trimming removed 5 bases at V and 2 bases at J, with 16 bases between. The CDR3 here is CASSPSPLAGNQPQHF. The CDR3 bases are TGTGCCAGCAGTCCCTCACCCCTGGCGGGCAATCAGCCCCAGCATTTT.

This clonotype has at least ten counts. The chain recombines TRBV11-2 with TRBJ1-2; the match to TRBD1 covers 12 bases. J lost 2 bases, V lost 3 bases, and 13 bases had no gene match. The germline V gene has CDR1 SGHAT and CDR2 FQNNGV. The CDR3 has 19 residues. DNA for the CDR3: TGTGCCAGCAGCTTGCGCGGGACAGGGGGCAATCTTTCCAACTATGGCTACACCTTC. It is translated as CASSLRGTGGNLSNYGYTF.

This clonotype was found a few times. The genes are TRBV27 and TRBJ2-2; the D call may be TRBD1 or TRBD2 (5 bases each). This CDR3 has 17 amino acids. V was clipped by 4 bases and J by 4 bases, with 19 bases between them. CDR1 and CDR2 from the germline V gene are MNHEY and SMNVEV (reference sequence). The CDR3 region is CASSSPGEGQLTGELFF. The CDR3 DNA is TGTGCCAGCAGTTCCCCGGGCGAGGGGCAGCTCACCGGGGAGCTGTTTTTT.

The V gene is TRBV7-9, the J gene TRBJ2-1; TRBD1 aligns across 7 bases. Germline V gives CDR1 SEHNR, CDR2 FQNEAQ (reference sequence). After removal of 3 bases from V and 7 bases from J, the junction contained 6 bases not matched to a gene. The CDR3 has 14 residues. For the CDR3, the DNA is TGTGCCAGCAGCTTTGACAGGGACCGTAATGAGCAGTTCTTC. Its protein product is CASSFDRDRNEQFF.

This clonotype was counted only a few times. The chain has TRBV12-3 or TRBV12-4 and TRBJ1-2; no clear D. The V and J ends lost 5 bases and 3 bases respectively, with 10 bases between them. The CDR3 is made up of 13 amino acids. CDR3 bases: TGTGCCAGCAGTCCCCGTAAAGACTATGGCTACACCTTC. Translating it yields CASSPRKDYGYTF.

This clonotype has just a few counts. The chain joins TRBV12-3 or TRBV12-4 to TRBJ1-1; no clear D. The V and J ends lost 5 bases and 1 base respectively, with 11 bases between them. The CDR3 totals 14 residues. The CDR3 nucleotides read TGTGCCAGCAGTAAAGTGGATTCGAACACTGAAGCTTTCTTT. This translates into CASSKVDSNTEAFF.

The chain combines TRBV6-6 with TRBJ2-6, with D unresolved. The CDR3 runs 12 residues. The germline gives CDR1 MNHNY, CDR2 SVGAGI (reference sequence). CDR3 sequence (DNA): TGTGCGGCCTTAACTGGGGCCAACGTCCTGACTTTC. Its protein product is CAALTGANVLTF.

This chain connects TRBV7-2 to TRBJ2-7; TRBD1 might be the D (5 bases). CDR1 and CDR2 (germline): SGHTA, FQGNSA. The V end lost 3 bases, the J end lost 7 bases, and 10 bases lay between the germline ends. The CDR3 runs 12 residues. This chain's CDR3 is CASSFQGGEQYF. DNA for the CDR3: TGTGCCAGCAGCTTCCAGGGTGGGGAGCAGTACTTC.

In its sample, this clonotype was seen a few times. This sequence joins TRBV24-1 and TRBJ2-3, with TRBD2 matching 11 bases. There are 16 residues in the CDR3. The germline CDR1 and CDR2 sequences are KGHDR and SFDVKD. The V and J ends lost 4 bases and 1 base, in that order; junction bases with no gene match: 3. The CDR3: CATSELLAGGTDTQYF. The CDR3 region has the DNA TGTGCCACCAGTGAATTACTAGCGGGGGGCACAGATACGCAGTATTTT.

This clonotype was seen at least ten times. The chain joins TRBV15 to TRBJ2-7; no definite D call. The CDR3 is made up of 13 amino acids. Trimming removed 0 bases at V and 4 bases at J, with 7 bases between. Germline CDR1 and CDR2: LNHNV and YYDKDF (reference sequence). DNA for the CDR3: TGTGCCACCAGCAGAGATCCCAGGTACGAGCAGTACTTC. Amino acids: CATSRDPRYEQYF. Full variable domain (outside the CDR3, taken from reference TRBV15 and TRBJ2-7): DAMVIQNPRYQVTQFGKPVTLSCSQTLNHNVMYWYQQKSSQAPKLLFHYYDKDFNNEADTPDNFQSRRPNTSFCFLDIRSPGLGDTAMYLCATSRDPRYEQYFGPGTRLTVT.

This clonotype was seen a few times. The chain carries TRBV4-3 and TRBJ2-5, with 8 bases matching TRBD2. Germline values: CDR1 LGHNA, CDR2 YSLEER. Trimming took 0 bases from V and 4 from J; bases not matched to a gene: 16. The CDR3 spans 19 residues. CDR3 bases: TGCGCCAGCAGCCAAGATTTATGGGCAGCGGGGGTAGGGTTAGAGACCCAGTACTTC. This gives the protein CASSQDLWAAGVGLETQYF.

The V gene is TRBV5-5, the J gene TRBJ2-7; 8 bases agree with TRBD1. CDR3 size: 15 residues. The V and J ends lost 3 bases and 4 bases, in that order; junction bases with no gene match: 9. CDR1 and CDR2 (germline): SGHKS, YYEKEE (reference sequence). This CDR3 reads CASSSQGAIIYEQYF. The CDR3 bases are TGTGCCAGCAGCTCGCAGGGGGCCATCATATACGAGCAGTACTTC.

Here the CDR3 reads CASSQRPPAALSGANVLTF. The DNA of the CDR3 is TGCGCCAGCAGTCAACGCCCGCCCGCCGCACTCTCTGGGGCCAACGTCCTGACTTTC. The rearrangement joins TRBV23-1 to TRBJ2-6; D not certain. TRBV23-1 has ORF status, its function being uncertain. Trimming removed 2 bases at V and 0 bases at J, with 17 bases between. This CDR3 spans 19 amino acids.

The rearrangement links TRBV11-2 to TRBJ2-5; possibly TRBD1 or TRBD2 for D (5 bases each). Germline assignment: CDR1 SGHAT and CDR2 FQNNGV. With 8 bases removed from V and 4 bases from J, the gap between germline ends came to 20 bases. The CDR3 contains 15 residues. In DNA, the CDR3 is TGTGCCAGCCGACCGGAACTGGGACCTACAGAGACCCAGTACTTC. The encoded protein is CASRPELGPTETQYF.